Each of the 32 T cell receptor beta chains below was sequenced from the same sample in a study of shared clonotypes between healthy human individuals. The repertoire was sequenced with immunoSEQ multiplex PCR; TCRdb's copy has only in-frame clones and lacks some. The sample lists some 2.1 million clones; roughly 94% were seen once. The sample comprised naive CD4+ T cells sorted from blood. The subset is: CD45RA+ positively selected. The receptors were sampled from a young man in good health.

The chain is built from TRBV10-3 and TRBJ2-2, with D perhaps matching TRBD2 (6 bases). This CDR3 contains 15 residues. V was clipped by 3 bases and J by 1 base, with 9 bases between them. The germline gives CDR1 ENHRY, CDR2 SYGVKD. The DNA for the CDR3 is TGTGCCATCAGTGATGGTAGCGGGAACACCGGGGAGCTGTTTTTT. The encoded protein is CAISDGSGNTGELFF.

Written as DNA, the CDR3 is TGTGCCAGCAGTGAGGGACAGGGCGGGGAGCTGTTTTTT. Protein sequence: CASSEGQGGELFF. This chain uses TRBV2 with TRBJ2-2, with TRBD1 matching over 9 bases. The ends lost 3 bases at V and 7 bases at J; junction bases unmatched: 0. The germline CDR1 and CDR2 sequences are SNHLY and FYNNEI. The CDR3 covers 13 residues.

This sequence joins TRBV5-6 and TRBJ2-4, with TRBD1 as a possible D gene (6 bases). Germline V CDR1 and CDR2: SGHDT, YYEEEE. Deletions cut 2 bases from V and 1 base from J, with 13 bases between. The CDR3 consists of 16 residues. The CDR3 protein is CASSFRQGHAKNIQYF. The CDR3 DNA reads TGTGCCAGCAGCTTCCGTCAGGGGCATGCCAAAAACATTCAGTACTTC.

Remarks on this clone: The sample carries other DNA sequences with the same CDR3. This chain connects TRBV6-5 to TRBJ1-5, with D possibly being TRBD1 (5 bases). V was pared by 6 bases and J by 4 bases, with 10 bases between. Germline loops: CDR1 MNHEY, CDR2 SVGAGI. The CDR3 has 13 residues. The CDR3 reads CASRGTGNQPQHF. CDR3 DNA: TGTGCCAGCAGAGGGACGGGAAATCAGCCCCAGCATTTT.

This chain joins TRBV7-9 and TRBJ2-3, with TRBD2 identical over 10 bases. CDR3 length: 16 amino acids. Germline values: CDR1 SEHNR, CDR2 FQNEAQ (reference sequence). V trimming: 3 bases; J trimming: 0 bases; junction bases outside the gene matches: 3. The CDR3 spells CASSLLAGGSTDTQYF. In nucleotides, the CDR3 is TGTGCCAGCAGCTTGTTAGCGGGGGGCAGCACAGATACGCAGTATTTT.

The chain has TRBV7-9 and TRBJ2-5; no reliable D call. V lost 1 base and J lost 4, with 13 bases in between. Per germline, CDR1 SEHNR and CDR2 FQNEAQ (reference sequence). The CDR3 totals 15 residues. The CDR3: CASSLGRALIETQYF. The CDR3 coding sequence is TGTGCCAGCAGCTTAGGAAGGGCACTGATAGAGACCCAGTACTTC.

CDR3 sequence reads: CASRVKREGTDTQYF. CDR3 nucleotide sequence: TGTGCCAGCAGGGTAAAGCGGGAGGGCACAGATACGCAGTATTTT. The chain joins TRBV2 to TRBJ2-3; 9 positions agree with TRBD2. Looked up from germline, CDR1 is SNHLY and CDR2 is FYNNEI. The CDR3 is 15 amino acids. After removal of 6 bases from V and 1 base from J, the junction contained 5 bases not matched to a gene.

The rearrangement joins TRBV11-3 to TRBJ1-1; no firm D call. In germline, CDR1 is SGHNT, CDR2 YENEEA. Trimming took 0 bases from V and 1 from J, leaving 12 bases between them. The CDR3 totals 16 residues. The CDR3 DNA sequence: TGTGCCAGCAGCTTAGATCTGATGAGGGAGAACACTGAAGCTTTCTTT. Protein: CASSLDLMRENTEAFF. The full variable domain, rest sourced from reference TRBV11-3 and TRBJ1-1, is EAGVVQSPRYKIIEKKQPVAFWCNPISGHNTLYWYLQNLGQGPELLIRYENEEAVDDSQLPKDRFSAERLKGVDSTLKIQPAELGDSAVYLCASSLDLMRENTEAFFGQGTRLTVV.

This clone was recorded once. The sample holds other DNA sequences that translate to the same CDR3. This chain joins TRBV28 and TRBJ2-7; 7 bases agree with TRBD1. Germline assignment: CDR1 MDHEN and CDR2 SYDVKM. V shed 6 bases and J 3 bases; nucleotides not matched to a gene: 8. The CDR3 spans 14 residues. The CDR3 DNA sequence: TGTGCCAGCAGCCTCCGACAGGGAGACTACGAGCAGTACTTC. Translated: CASSLRQGDYEQYF.

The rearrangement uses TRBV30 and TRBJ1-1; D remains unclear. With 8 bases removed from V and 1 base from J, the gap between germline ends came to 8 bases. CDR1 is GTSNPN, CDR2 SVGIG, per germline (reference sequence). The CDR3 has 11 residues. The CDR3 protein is CARGGNTEAFF. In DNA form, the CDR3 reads TGTGCCCGGGGTGGGAACACTGAAGCTTTCTTT. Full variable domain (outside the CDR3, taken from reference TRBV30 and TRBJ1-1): SQTIHQWPATLVQPVGSPLSLECTVEGTSNPNLYWYRQAAGRGLQLLFYSVGIGQISSEVPQNLSASRPQDRQFILSSKKLLLSDSGFYLCARGGNTEAFFGQGTRLTVV.

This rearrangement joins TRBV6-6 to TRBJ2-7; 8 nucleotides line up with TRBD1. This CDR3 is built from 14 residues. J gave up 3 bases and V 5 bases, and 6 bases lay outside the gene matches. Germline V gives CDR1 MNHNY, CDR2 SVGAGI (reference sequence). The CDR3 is CASSHRDRFYEQYF. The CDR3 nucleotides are TGTGCCAGCAGTCACCGGGACAGGTTCTACGAGCAGTACTTC.

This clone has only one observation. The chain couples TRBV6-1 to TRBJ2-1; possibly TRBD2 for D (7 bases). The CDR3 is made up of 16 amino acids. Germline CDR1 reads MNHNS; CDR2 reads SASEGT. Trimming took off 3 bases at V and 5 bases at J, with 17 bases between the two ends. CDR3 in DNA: TGTGCCAGCAGTGATGTTCCCGGGGGGCGCCACAATGAGCAGTTCTTC. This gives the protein CASSDVPGGRHNEQFF.

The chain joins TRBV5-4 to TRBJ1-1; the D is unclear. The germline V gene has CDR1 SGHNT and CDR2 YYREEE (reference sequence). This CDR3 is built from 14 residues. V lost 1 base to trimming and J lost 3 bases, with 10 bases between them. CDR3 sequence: CASSLKGSYTEAFF. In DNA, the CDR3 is TGTGCCAGCAGCTTGAAGGGTTCGTACACTGAAGCTTTCTTT.

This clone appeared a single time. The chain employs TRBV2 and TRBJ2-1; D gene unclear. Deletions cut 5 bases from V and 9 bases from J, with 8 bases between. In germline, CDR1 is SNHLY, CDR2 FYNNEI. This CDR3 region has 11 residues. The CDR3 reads CASSLDLEQFF. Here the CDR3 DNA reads TGTGCCAGCAGTTTAGATCTTGAGCAGTTCTTC.

Written as DNA, the CDR3 is TGTGCCAGTAGTATGGGGATCTCTGGGGCCAACGTCCTGACTTTC. Translating gives CASSMGISGANVLTF. The chain carries TRBV19 and TRBJ2-6, with D uncertain. V was shortened by 3 bases and J by 0 bases, with 6 bases between the two germline ends. Germline-derived CDR1 and CDR2 are LNHDA and SQIVND (reference sequence). This CDR3 comprises 15 residues.

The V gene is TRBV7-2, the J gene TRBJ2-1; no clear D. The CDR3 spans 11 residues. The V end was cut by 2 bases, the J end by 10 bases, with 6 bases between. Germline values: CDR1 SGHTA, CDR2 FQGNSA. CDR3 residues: CASSLIQEQFF. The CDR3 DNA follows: TGTGCCAGCAGCTTAATCCAGGAGCAGTTCTTC.

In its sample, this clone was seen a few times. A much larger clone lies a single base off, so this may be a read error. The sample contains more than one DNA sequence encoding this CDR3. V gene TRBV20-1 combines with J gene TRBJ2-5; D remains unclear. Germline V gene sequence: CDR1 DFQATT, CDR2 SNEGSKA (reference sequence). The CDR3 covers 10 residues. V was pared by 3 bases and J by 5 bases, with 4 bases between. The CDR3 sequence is CSASLETQYF. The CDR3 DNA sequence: TGCAGTGCTAGTTTGGAGACCCAGTACTTC.

In DNA, the CDR3 is TGTGCCAGCAGCTTGCGAAGGACAGGGGTCTCCAATCAGCCCCAGCATTTT. Amino acids: CASSLRRTGVSNQPQHF. The genes are TRBV5-6 and TRBJ1-5; 9 bases agree with TRBD1. The germline gives CDR1 SGHDT, CDR2 YYEEEE. This CDR3 region has 17 residues. V lost 1 base to trimming and J lost 3 bases; unmatched junction nucleotides: 8.

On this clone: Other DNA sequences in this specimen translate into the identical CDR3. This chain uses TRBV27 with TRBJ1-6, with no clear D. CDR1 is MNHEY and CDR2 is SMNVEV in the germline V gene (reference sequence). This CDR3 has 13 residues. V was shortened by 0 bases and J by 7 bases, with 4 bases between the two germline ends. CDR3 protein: CASSLSLNSPLHF. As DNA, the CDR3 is TGTGCCAGCAGTTTATCTTTGAATTCACCCCTCCACTTT.

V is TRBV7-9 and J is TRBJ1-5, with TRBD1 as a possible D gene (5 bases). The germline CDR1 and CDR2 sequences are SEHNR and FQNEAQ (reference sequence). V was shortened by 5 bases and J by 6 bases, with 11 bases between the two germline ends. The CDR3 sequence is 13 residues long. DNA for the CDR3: TGTGCCAGCAGCCACCGGGGGGGTCAGCCCCAGCATTTT. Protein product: CASSHRGGQPQHF.

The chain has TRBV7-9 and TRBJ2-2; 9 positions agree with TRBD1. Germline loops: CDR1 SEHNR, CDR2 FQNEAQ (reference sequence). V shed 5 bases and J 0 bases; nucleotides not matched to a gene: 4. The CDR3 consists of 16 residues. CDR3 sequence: CASSLRTGANTGELFF. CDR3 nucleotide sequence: TGTGCCAGCAGCCTACGGACAGGGGCGAACACCGGGGAGCTGTTTTTT. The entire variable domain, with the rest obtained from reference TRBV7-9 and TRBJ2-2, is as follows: DTGVSQNPRHKITKRGQNVTFRCDPISEHNRLYWYRQTLGQGPEFLTYFQNEAQLEKSRLLSDRFSAERPKGSFSTLEIQRTEQGDSAMYLCASSLRTGANTGELFFGEGSRLTVL.

CDR3 region: CASSPDAPGAFF. CDR3 in DNA: TGTGCCAGCAGTCCCGACGCACCGGGGGCTTTCTTT. This rearrangement joins TRBV2 to TRBJ1-1; D gene uncertain. Germline V CDR1 and CDR2: SNHLY, FYNNEI. The CDR3 extends over 12 amino acids. Trimming took off 5 bases at V and 11 bases at J, with 15 bases between the two ends.

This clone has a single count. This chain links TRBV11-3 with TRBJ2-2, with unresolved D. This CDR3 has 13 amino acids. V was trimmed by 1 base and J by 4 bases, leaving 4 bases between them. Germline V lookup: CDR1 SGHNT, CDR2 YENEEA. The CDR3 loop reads CASSLVSTGELFF. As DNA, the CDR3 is TGTGCCAGCAGCTTAGTTAGCACCGGGGAGCTGTTTTTT.

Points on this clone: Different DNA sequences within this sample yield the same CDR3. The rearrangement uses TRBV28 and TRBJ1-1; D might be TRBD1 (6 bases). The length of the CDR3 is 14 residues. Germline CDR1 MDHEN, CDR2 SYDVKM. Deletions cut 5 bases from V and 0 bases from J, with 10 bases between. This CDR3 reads CASSRGGLNTEAFF. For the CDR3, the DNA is TGTGCCAGCAGTAGGGGGGGCCTGAACACTGAAGCTTTCTTT. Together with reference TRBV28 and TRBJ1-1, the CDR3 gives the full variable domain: DVKVTQSSRYLVKRTGEKVFLECVQDMDHENMFWYRQDPGLGLRLIYFSYDVKMKEKGDIPEGYSVSREKKERFSLILESASTNQTSMYLCASSRGGLNTEAFFGQGTRLTVV.

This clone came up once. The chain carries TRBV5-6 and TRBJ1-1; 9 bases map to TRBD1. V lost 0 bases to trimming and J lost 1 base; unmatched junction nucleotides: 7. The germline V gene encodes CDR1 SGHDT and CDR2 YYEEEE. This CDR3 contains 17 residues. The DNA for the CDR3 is TGTGCCAGCAGCTTGGGGGACAGGGAGGGTAGGAACACTGAAGCTTTCTTT. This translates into CASSLGDREGRNTEAFF.

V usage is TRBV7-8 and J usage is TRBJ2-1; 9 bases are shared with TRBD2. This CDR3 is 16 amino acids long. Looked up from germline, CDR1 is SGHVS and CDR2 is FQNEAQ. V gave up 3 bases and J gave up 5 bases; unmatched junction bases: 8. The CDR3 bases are TGTGCCAGCAGCTTCGGAGCGGGAGGTCCCCACAATGAGCAGTTCTTC. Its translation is CASSFGAGGPHNEQFF.

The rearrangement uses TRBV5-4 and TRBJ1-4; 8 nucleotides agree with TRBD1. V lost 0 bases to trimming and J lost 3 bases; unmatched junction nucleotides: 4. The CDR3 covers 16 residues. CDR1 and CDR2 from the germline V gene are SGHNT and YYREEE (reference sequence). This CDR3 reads CASSLDPGGPNEKLFF. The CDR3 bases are TGTGCCAGCAGCTTGGACCCAGGGGGCCCTAATGAAAAACTGTTTTTT. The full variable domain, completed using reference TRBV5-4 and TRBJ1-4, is ETGVTQSPTHLIKTRGQQVTLRCSSQSGHNTVSWYQQALGQGPQFIFQYYREEENGRGNFPPRFSGLQFPNYSSELNVNALELDDSALYLCASSLDPGGPNEKLFFGSGTQLSVL.

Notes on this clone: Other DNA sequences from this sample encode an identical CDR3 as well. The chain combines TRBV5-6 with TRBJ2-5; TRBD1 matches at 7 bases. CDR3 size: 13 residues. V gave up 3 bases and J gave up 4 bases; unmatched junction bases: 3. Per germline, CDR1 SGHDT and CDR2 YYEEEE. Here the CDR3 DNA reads TGTGCCAGCAGCTCTGACAGGGCAGAGACCCAGTACTTC. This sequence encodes CASSSDRAETQYF.

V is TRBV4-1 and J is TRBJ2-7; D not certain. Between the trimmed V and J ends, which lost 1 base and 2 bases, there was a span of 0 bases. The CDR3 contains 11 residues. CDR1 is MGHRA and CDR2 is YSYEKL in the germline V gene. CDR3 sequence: CASSQAYEQYF. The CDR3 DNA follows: TGCGCCAGCAGCCAAGCCTACGAGCAGTACTTC.

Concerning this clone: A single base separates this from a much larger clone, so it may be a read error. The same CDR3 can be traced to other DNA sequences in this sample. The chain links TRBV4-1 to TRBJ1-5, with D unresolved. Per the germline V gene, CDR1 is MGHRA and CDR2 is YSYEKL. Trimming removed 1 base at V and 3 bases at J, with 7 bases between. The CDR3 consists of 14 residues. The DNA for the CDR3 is TGCGCCAGCAGCCAAGGGCGGATCAATCAGCCCCAGCATTTT. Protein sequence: CASSQGRINQPQHF.

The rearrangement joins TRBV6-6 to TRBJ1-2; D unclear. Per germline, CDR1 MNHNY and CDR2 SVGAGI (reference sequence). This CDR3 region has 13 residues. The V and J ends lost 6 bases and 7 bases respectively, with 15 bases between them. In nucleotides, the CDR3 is TGTGCCAGCAGAACTGGACCGGAGGGTGGCTACACCTTC. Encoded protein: CASRTGPEGGYTF.

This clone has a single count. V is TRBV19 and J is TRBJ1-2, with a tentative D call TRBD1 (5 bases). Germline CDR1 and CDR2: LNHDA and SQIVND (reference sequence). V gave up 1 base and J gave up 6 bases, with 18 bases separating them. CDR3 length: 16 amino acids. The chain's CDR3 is CASSIARGAGRDGYTF. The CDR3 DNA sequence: TGTGCCAGTAGTATAGCTCGAGGGGCAGGGCGCGATGGCTACACCTTC.